This T cell receptor beta chain came from a study of cytomegalovirus exposure and HLA in healthy donors. PCR used 60 Vbeta primers and 13 Jbeta primers. The protocol was immunoSEQ multiplex PCR, while the TCRdb copy is restricted to in-frame clones and leaves out a portion. Of 95,000 to 100,000 clones listed, around 80% were seen once; the top ten hold roughly 17%. Germline CDR1 SNHLY, CDR2 FYNNEI. V was clipped by 6 bases and J by 3 bases; unmatched bases: 4. CDR3 length equals 15 residues. The sequenced material came from PBMCs. This chain connects TRBV2 to TRBJ2-3; 12 bases line up with TRBD2. This TCR was recovered from a man aged 60 to 75 in good health and CMV-seropositive. In nucleotides, the CDR3 is TGTGCCAGCAGCACTAGCGGGGGGTCGACAGATACGCAGTATTTT. Its translation: CASSTSGGSTDTQYF.